This entry concerns a single TCR beta chain. Per the authors' pipeline: For nucleated cells, counts were estimated from reference gene primer amplification. Generated by immunoSEQ multiplex PCR, the TCRdb table keeps only in-frame clones and is missing some. V and J calls and clone size are given by that table; D and trimming were obtained from the DNA. The repertoire includes fewer than 150,000 clones, 85% to 90% of them detected once, and 10% to 13% sits in the top ten. The record originates from a study of blood T cell repertoires in COVID-19. Study as a whole: The samples span acute and convalescent COVID-19 from the United States, Italy and Spain. T cells, B-cell-depleted T cells, or PBMCs supplied cDNA or gDNA.

Germline CDR1 is MNHEY and CDR2 is SVGAGI. The CDR3 totals 14 residues. The specimen sequenced was peripheral blood. The clonotype was recovered from a man aged 45-65 years with active or convalescent COVID-19. The J gene is TRBJ2-3, the V gene TRBV6-5; 7 bases match TRBD2. CDR3 protein: CAIRGVGGADTQYF. The CDR3 DNA follows: TGTGCAATCCGGGGGGTCGGGGGAGCAGATACGCAGTATTTT.